This T cell receptor (beta chain) derives from a study of T-cell memory formation after mild COVID-19. TCRdb re-called the 5' RACE reads through MiXCR, storing one row per CDR3 protein. The sample lists about 560,000 distinct CDR3 sequences; less than 25% were seen once. CDR3 length: 13 amino acids. V gene TRBV1 combines with J gene TRBJ2-7; the table calls TRBD1, which could not be checked here. TRBV1 is recorded as a pseudogene. The sample comprised PBMCs or a T cell subset sorted from them (not recorded which). The sequence was collected from an adult woman who had mild COVID-19 (a few samples of this study predate the infection). Cell type and time point are not known. CDR3 DNA: TGCACCAGCAGCCAAGGGTGGCGGGGGGGCGCGTACTTC. Protein: CTSSQGWRGGAYF.